These T cell receptor beta chains were read from a single sample in a study of CD8 T cells in Susac syndrome. TCRdb redid the calling of the immunoSEQ multiplex PCR reads with MiXCR, one entry per CDR3 protein. The data hold some 180,000 distinct CDR3 sequences, with roughly 95% observed a single time. Sequencing was done on a sample of CD4+ T cells from PBMCs. These receptors were taken from a human donor in good health. Both conserved end residues are part of each CDR3.

V gene: TRBV29-1
J gene: TRBJ1-1
CDR3 protein: CSVGTREAFF

V gene: TRBV24-1
J gene: TRBJ2-3
CDR3 protein: CATSNSGGLVLYF

V gene: TRBV2
J gene: TRBJ2-5
CDR3 protein: CASLRDSQETQYF

V gene: TRBV9
J gene: TRBJ2-5
CDR3 protein: CASSSGTGLETQYF

V gene: TRBV29-1
J gene: TRBJ2-2
CDR3 protein: CSAAGGAVTGELFF

V gene: TRBV6-5
J gene: TRBJ2-7
CDR3 protein: CASSYSGVNEQYF

V gene: TRBV30
J gene: TRBJ2-5
CDR3 protein: CAWSVIHPQETQYF

V gene: TRBV4-3
J gene: TRBJ2-1
CDR3 protein: CASSPEPGLGYNEQFF

V gene: TRBV12-3/TRBV12-4
J gene: TRBJ2-4
CDR3 protein: CASSSYRGGENIQYF

V gene: TRBV2
J gene: TRBJ1-5
CDR3 protein: CASSAAYQPQHF

V gene: TRBV29-1
J gene: TRBJ1-1
CDR3 protein: CSAPGFGNTEAFF

V gene: TRBV9
J gene: TRBJ2-5
CDR3 protein: CASSARDGGETQYF

V gene: TRBV6-1
J gene: TRBJ1-1
CDR3 protein: CASSLTTHLNTEAFF

V gene: TRBV6-1
J gene: TRBJ2-1
CDR3 protein: CASSDPGLAGVGFF

V gene: TRBV5-1
J gene: TRBJ2-1
CDR3 protein: CASSLRLAGGYNEQFF

V gene: TRBV12-3/TRBV12-4
J gene: TRBJ2-5
CDR3 protein: CASSLSAETQYF

V gene: TRBV4-2
J gene: TRBJ2-3
CDR3 protein: CASGTDTQYF

V gene: TRBV6-2/TRBV6-3
J gene: TRBJ2-7
CDR3 protein: CASSYSSRLSITYEQYF

V gene: TRBV29-1
J gene: TRBJ1-1
CDR3 protein: CSVTGWQNTEAFF

V gene: TRBV29-1
J gene: TRBJ2-7
CDR3 protein: CSVGAILREQYF

V gene: TRBV30
J gene: TRBJ2-1
CDR3 protein: CAWSNVDNEQFF

V gene: TRBV12-3/TRBV12-4
J gene: TRBJ2-1
CDR3 protein: CASSRGTSGTRNEQFF

V gene: TRBV4-3
J gene: TRBJ1-2
CDR3 protein: CASSQEVRPQGARGYTF

V gene: TRBV28
J gene: TRBJ1-2
CDR3 protein: CASSLPRGPYGYTF

V gene: TRBV18
J gene: TRBJ1-1
CDR3 protein: CASSPSVNTEAFF

V gene: TRBV7-3
J gene: TRBJ2-3
CDR3 protein: CASSLTGPDTQYF

V gene: TRBV27
J gene: TRBJ2-7
CDR3 protein: CASSLVHEQYF

V gene: TRBV4-3
J gene: TRBJ2-7
CDR3 protein: CASSQGTSGRAYEQYF

V gene: TRBV27
J gene: TRBJ2-2
CDR3 protein: CASSLSPSGRARTTGELFF

V gene: TRBV29-1
J gene: TRBJ1-1
CDR3 protein: CSVSYRLQNTEAFF

V gene: TRBV20-1
J gene: TRBJ2-4
CDR3 protein: CSADGPLGKNIQYF

V gene: TRBV30
J gene: TRBJ2-2
CDR3 protein: CAWRSRRGIGELFF

V gene: TRBV15
J gene: TRBJ2-5
CDR3 protein: CATSRGLAWETQYF

V gene: TRBV7-9
J gene: TRBJ2-3
CDR3 protein: CASSLSGSDTQYF

V gene: TRBV12-3/TRBV12-4
J gene: TRBJ2-5
CDR3 protein: CASSSGTSGAYQETQYF

V gene: TRBV6-5
J gene: TRBJ1-2
CDR3 protein: CASRDSYGFTF

V gene: TRBV27
J gene: TRBJ2-2
CDR3 protein: CASSPQNSGTGELFF

V gene: TRBV5-1
J gene: TRBJ2-7
CDR3 protein: CASSIGQGRGEQYF

V gene: TRBV3-1
J gene: TRBJ2-5
CDR3 protein: CASSQRTGLETQYF

V gene: TRBV20-1
J gene: TRBJ1-5
CDR3 protein: CSAREGAQPQHF

V gene: TRBV30
J gene: TRBJ1-1
CDR3 protein: CAWSVRGQNRNTEAFF

V gene: TRBV12-3/TRBV12-4
J gene: TRBJ1-4
CDR3 protein: CATQRGTNEKLFF

V gene: TRBV6-5
J gene: TRBJ2-2
CDR3 protein: CASSSPSGRGTGELFF

V gene: TRBV21-1
J gene: TRBJ1-5
CDR3 protein: CASRGACNQPQHF

V gene: TRBV28
J gene: TRBJ2-7
CDR3 protein: CASSFGLLGGEQYF

V gene: TRBV11-2
J gene: TRBJ2-7
CDR3 protein: CASTKTSGSYEQYF

V gene: TRBV7-6
J gene: TRBJ2-1
CDR3 protein: CASSLASGDYNEQFF

V gene: TRBV4-3
J gene: TRBJ1-1
CDR3 protein: CASSQESRQGQAFF

V gene: TRBV6-5
J gene: TRBJ1-2
CDR3 protein: CASSYDGQRSNYGYTF

V gene: TRBV19
J gene: TRBJ2-6
CDR3 protein: CASSIAGSRANVLTF

V gene: TRBV15
J gene: TRBJ1-2
CDR3 protein: CATSRDAYGYTF

V gene: TRBV12-3/TRBV12-4
J gene: TRBJ1-2
CDR3 protein: CASRYRGQGGYTF

V gene: TRBV28
J gene: TRBJ2-4
CDR3 protein: CASSATLRGNIQYF